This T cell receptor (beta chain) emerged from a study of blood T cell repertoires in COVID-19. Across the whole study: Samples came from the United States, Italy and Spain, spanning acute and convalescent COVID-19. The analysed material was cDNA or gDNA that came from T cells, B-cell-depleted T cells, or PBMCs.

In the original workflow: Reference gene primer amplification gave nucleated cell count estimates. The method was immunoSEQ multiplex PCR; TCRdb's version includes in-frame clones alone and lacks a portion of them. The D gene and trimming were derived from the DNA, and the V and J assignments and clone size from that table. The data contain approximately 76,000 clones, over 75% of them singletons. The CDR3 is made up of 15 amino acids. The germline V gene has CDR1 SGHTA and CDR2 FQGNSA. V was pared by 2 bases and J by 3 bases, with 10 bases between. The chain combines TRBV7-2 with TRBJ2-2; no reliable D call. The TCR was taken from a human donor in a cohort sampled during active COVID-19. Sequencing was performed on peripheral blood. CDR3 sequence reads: CASSLLTSYTGELFF. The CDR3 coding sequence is TGTGCCAGCAGCTTACTTACTTCGTACACCGGGGAGCTGTTTTTT.